What follows are 9 T cell receptor beta chains derived from one specimen sequenced in a study of tumor and adjacent non-tumor tissue in lung cancer. The template was RNA from unsorted bulk tissue. TCRbeta libraries were built with three rounds of nested PCR, modified from ARM-PCR. Each CDR3 protein gets one entry after TCRdb re-called the multiplex PCR reads with MiXCR. Of some 99,000 distinct CDR3 sequences in the sample, roughly 77% were seen once. Sequencing used lung tumor tissue. These receptors originate from a woman aged 60 to 75 with non-small cell lung cancer.

The V call is TRBV11-3, the J call TRBJ2-3; 11 bases are a match to TRBD2. The germline V gene has CDR1 SGHNT and CDR2 YENEEA. This CDR3 is built from 21 residues. The trim removed 10 bases at V and 2 bases at J, leaving 26 bases unmatched. CDR3 amino acids: CANRLDSRLAGGPIITDTQYF. The CDR3 nucleotides are TGTGCCAACAGGTTAGATTCGAGGCTAGCGGGGGGCCCAATTATCACAGATACGCAGTATTTT. Full variable domain (rest looked up from reference TRBV11-3 and TRBJ2-3): EAGVVQSPRYKIIEKKQPVAFWCNPISGHNTLYWYLQNLGQGPELLIRYENEEAVDDSQLPKDRFSAERLKGVDSTLKIQPAELGDSAVYLCANRLDSRLAGGPIITDTQYFGPGTRLTVL.

A word on this clonotype: The junction shows a germline mismatch at one end, possibly a read error. This chain connects TRBV11-3 to TRBJ2-1; D is unresolved. This CDR3 comprises 13 residues. Germline loops: CDR1 SGHNT, CDR2 YENEEA. The DNA for the CDR3 is TGTGCCAGAAGCTTAGGTGTCTACAATGAGCAGTTCTTC. It translates to CARSLGVYNEQFF.

This clonotype showed up many times. The chain joins TRBV24-1 to TRBJ2-3, with TRBD1 matching 8 bases. The CDR3 consists of 16 residues. Unmatched junction bases numbered 9, after V lost 4 bases and J lost 4 bases. Germline CDR1 is KGHDR and CDR2 is SFDVKD. CDR3 bases: TGTGCCACCAGTGACCCAGGACAGGGCCGGGCAGATACGCAGTATTTT. It translates to CATSDPGQGRADTQYF.

The chain combines TRBV11-2 with TRBJ2-3, with D perhaps being TRBD1 or TRBD2 (5 bases each). V was pared by 9 bases and J by 14 bases, with 30 bases between. The CDR3 covers 15 residues. The germline CDR1 and CDR2 sequences are SGHAT and FQNNGV. CDR3 amino acids: CASSRTWGTTDTRYF. The CDR3 DNA sequence: TGTGCCAGTAGCCGGACTTGGGGGACCACAGATACACGGTATTTT.

This clonotype was found a few times. The junction does not match germline at one end; this may be a read error. The chain is built from TRBV6-5 and TRBJ2-2; TRBD1 matches at 12 bases. CDR1 and CDR2 (germline): MNHEY, SVGAGI. CDR3 length: 16 amino acids. CDR3 region: CANSSRDRGRTGELFF. Written as DNA, the CDR3 is TGTGCCAACAGTTCCCGGGACAGGGGGCGAACCGGGGAGCTGTTTTTT.

Details on this clonotype: A much larger clone is a single base away; this may be a read error. The chain has TRBV6-1 and TRBJ1-1; possibly TRBD1 for D (5 bases). The CDR3 loop spans 15 amino acids. Germline values: CDR1 MNHNS, CDR2 SASEGT. The CDR3 loop is CTSSLTARANTEAFF. In DNA, the CDR3 is TGTACCAGCAGTCTGACAGCCCGAGCGAACACTGAAGCTTTCTTT.

With respect to this clonotype: The junction shows a germline mismatch at one end, possibly a read error. The chain is built from TRBV11-2 and TRBJ1-5; D gene ambiguous. The CDR3 sequence is 13 residues long. CDR1 SGHAT and CDR2 FQNNGV come from the germline V gene. The CDR3 loop reads CTSSLKYNQPQHF. CDR3 in DNA: TGTACCAGCAGCTTAAAGTATAATCAGCCCCAGCATTTT. The full variable domain, rest sourced from reference TRBV11-2 and TRBJ1-5, is EAGVAQSPRYKIIEKRQSVAFWCNPISGHATLYWYQQILGQGPKLLIQFQNNGVVDDSQLPKDRFSAERLKGVDSTLKIQPAKLEDSAVYLCTSSLKYNQPQHFGDGTRLSIL.

This clonotype has at least ten counts. This sequence joins TRBV14 and TRBJ2-1; maybe TRBD2 (5 bases). Deletions cut 0 bases from V and 8 bases from J, with 17 bases between. CDR1 is SGHDN and CDR2 is FVKESK in the germline V gene. The CDR3 runs to 16 residues. CDR3 sequence: CASSQDQGGVRYEQFF. DNA of the CDR3: TGTGCCAGCAGCCAAGATCAAGGAGGAGTAAGGTATGAGCAGTTCTTC.

J is TRBJ2-3 and V is TRBV11-3; D unclear. The CDR3 has 13 residues. CDR1 is SGHNT, CDR2 YENEEA, per germline. The CDR3 loop is CANRKNQGDTQYF. In DNA form, the CDR3 reads TGTGCTAACAGAAAGAACCAAGGTGATACGCAGTATTTT.